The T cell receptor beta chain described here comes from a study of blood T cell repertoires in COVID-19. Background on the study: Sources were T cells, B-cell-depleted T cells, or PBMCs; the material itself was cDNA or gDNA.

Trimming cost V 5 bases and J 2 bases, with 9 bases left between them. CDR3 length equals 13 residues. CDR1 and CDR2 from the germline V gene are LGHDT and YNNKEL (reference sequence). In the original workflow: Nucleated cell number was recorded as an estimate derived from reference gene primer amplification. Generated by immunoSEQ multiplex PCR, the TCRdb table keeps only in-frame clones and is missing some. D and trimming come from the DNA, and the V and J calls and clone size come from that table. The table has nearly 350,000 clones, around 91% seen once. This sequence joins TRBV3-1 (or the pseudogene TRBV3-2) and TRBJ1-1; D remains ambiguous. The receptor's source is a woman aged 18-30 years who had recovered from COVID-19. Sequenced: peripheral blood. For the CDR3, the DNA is TGTGCCAGCAGCGAGATTCTTAACACTGAAGCTTTCTTT. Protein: CASSEILNTEAFF.